Following are 25 T cell receptor beta chains from one sample sequenced in a study of T-cell memory formation after mild COVID-19. TCRdb reprocessed the 5' RACE reads via MiXCR and lists one record per CDR3 protein. The sample shows 250,000 to 300,000 distinct CDR3 sequences, around 15% of them seen only once. The material sequenced was PBMCs or a T cell subset sorted from them (not recorded which). The receptor source for this set is a man between 18 and 35 years old who had mild COVID-19 (a few samples of this study predate the infection). Cell type and time point are not known.

This clonotype turned up a few times. The genes are TRBV7-2 and TRBJ2-2; D is possibly TRBD1 (6 bases). Germline V gene data show CDR1 as SGHTA and CDR2 as FQGNSA. Trimming removed 3 bases at V and 5 bases at J, with 13 bases between. This CDR3 is built from 15 residues. The CDR3 DNA sequence: TGTGCCAGCAGCTTCTGGGGGCCGGGGACCGGGGAGCTGTTTTTT. This encodes CASSFWGPGTGELFF.

This clonotype turned up a few times. V usage is TRBV10-3 and J usage is TRBJ2-3; D is ambiguous. Trimming stripped 11 bases from V and 5 bases from J, with 11 bases between. Germline assignment: CDR1 ENHRY and CDR2 SYGVKD. The CDR3 is 11 amino acids. CDR3 bases: TGTGCCTCCGCCTCGGAAGATACGCAGTATTTT. Its protein is CASASEDTQYF.

The rearrangement uses TRBV7-2 and TRBJ2-7; TRBD1 agrees at 7 bases. The CDR3 consists of 15 residues. Trimming cost V 4 bases and J 3 bases; bases outside gene matches: 9. Germline assignment: CDR1 SGHTA and CDR2 FQGNSA. CDR3 loop: CASSSYDREYYEQYF. The CDR3 DNA follows: TGTGCCAGCAGCTCCTACGACAGGGAATACTACGAGCAGTACTTC.

The genes are TRBV20-1 and TRBJ2-3; 7 bases align to TRBD2. The V gene end was trimmed by 3 bases and the J gene end by 3 bases; junction bases not matched to a gene: 6. The germline gives CDR1 DFQATT, CDR2 SNEGSKA (reference sequence). The CDR3 covers 14 residues. CDR3 protein: CSASIMGGTDTQYF. In DNA form, the CDR3 reads TGCAGTGCTAGTATCATGGGGGGGACAGATACGCAGTATTTT.

V is TRBV11-1 and J is TRBJ2-1; perhaps TRBD2 as D (6 bases). The CDR3 is made up of 13 amino acids. Germline CDR1 and CDR2: SGHAT and FQDESV (reference sequence). V was cut by 0 bases and J by 9 bases, with 9 bases left in between. The CDR3 sequence is CASSLAGGSEQFF. The CDR3 DNA is TGTGCCAGCAGCTTAGCGGGGGGTAGTGAGCAGTTCTTC.

The chain couples TRBV5-1 to TRBJ2-2, with 8 bases lining up with TRBD2. The germline gives CDR1 SGHRS, CDR2 YFSETQ. The V and J ends lost 3 bases and 5 bases, in that order; junction bases with no gene match: 6. The CDR3 spans 15 residues. The CDR3 sequence: CASSSMGLGTGELFF. The CDR3 coding sequence is TGCGCCAGCAGCTCGATGGGACTAGGGACCGGGGAGCTGTTTTTT. The full variable domain, in which reference TRBV5-1 and TRBJ2-2 provide the parts outside the CDR3, is KAGVTQTPRYLIKTRGQQVTLSCSPISGHRSVSWYQQTPGQGLQFLFEYFSETQRNKGNFPGRFSGRQFSNSRSEMNVSTLELGDSALYLCASSSMGLGTGELFFGEGSRLTVL.

This chain joins TRBV5-1 and TRBJ2-1, with TRBD1 as a possible D gene (5 bases). V was pared by 8 bases and J by 6 bases, with 18 bases between. The CDR3 has 14 amino acids. The germline CDR1 and CDR2 sequences are SGHRS and YFSETQ. The CDR3 DNA sequence: TGCGCCAGTAAAAGACAGTCGATGGTCAATGAGCAGTTCTTC. As protein: CASKRQSMVNEQFF.

This clonotype was observed a few times. The V and J genes are TRBV20-1 and TRBJ2-3; D may be TRBD1 (5 bases). This CDR3 comprises 14 residues. V was clipped by 6 bases and J by 6 bases, with 19 bases between them. Germline-derived CDR1 and CDR2 are DFQATT and SNEGSKA (reference sequence). CDR3 coding DNA: TGCAGTGCGACGACAGTGGCTGCCCAGGATACGCAGTATTTT. Amino acid sequence: CSATTVAAQDTQYF.

This clonotype was seen a few times. The chain links TRBV7-2 to TRBJ2-1, with TRBD1 as a possible D gene (6 bases). V was shortened by 5 bases and J by 9 bases, with 20 bases between the two germline ends. The germline gives CDR1 SGHTA, CDR2 FQGNSA. The CDR3 loop spans 15 amino acids. The CDR3, as DNA: TGTGCCAGCAGCCGTCCGGGCAGGGGTCAGGGTGAGCAGTTCTTC. Amino acid sequence: CASSRPGRGQGEQFF.

This clonotype was seen only a few times. The rearrangement joins TRBV10-3 to TRBJ2-3, with D unclear. Germline CDR1 ENHRY, CDR2 SYGVKD. V was pared by 4 bases and J by 2 bases, with 4 bases between. The CDR3 has 12 residues. The CDR3 protein is CAISATTDTQYF. The CDR3 bases are TGTGCCATCAGTGCTACCACAGATACGCAGTATTTT.

This clonotype occurred once. The V gene is TRBV6-5, the J gene TRBJ1-1, with D unresolved. The V end was cut by 5 bases, the J end by 4 bases, with 17 bases between. The germline V gene has CDR1 MNHEY and CDR2 SVGAGI. The CDR3 contains 15 residues. CDR3 protein: CASSPLLTGFTEAFF. The DNA of the CDR3 is TGTGCCAGCAGTCCCCTCCTCACGGGGTTCACTGAAGCTTTCTTT.

This chain links TRBV28 with TRBJ1-1; 8 nucleotides align to TRBD1. The CDR3 covers 15 residues. Germline values: CDR1 MDHEN, CDR2 SYDVKM. J lost 4 bases, V lost 6 bases, and 10 bases had no gene match. Here the CDR3 DNA reads TGTGCCAGCAGCACAGGGGGGGGTCGGGGCACTGAAGCTTTCTTT. Amino acid sequence: CASSTGGGRGTEAFF.

This clonotype has at least ten counts. The junction shows a germline mismatch at one end, possibly a read error. The V and J genes are TRBV12-3 or TRBV12-4 and TRBJ2-3; D is ambiguous. The CDR3 has 12 amino acids. CDR3 DNA sequence: TGTGCCAGCAGCTTAGGTTCAGATACGCAGTATTTT. The encoded protein is CASSLGSDTQYF.

This clonotype was counted many times. The chain uses TRBV29-1 and TRBJ1-5; D perhaps matches TRBD1 (5 bases). The CDR3 sequence is 13 residues long. Per the germline V gene, CDR1 is SQVTM and CDR2 is ANQGSEA. Trimming took off 4 bases at V and 4 bases at J, with 11 bases between the two ends. The CDR3 protein is CSVGDGENQPQHF. The DNA for the CDR3 is TGCAGCGTTGGGGACGGAGAGAATCAGCCCCAGCATTTT.

The CDR3 protein is CASSQDAGTGGREQYF. CDR3 in DNA: TGCGCCAGCAGCCAAGATGCCGGGACAGGGGGGCGCGAGCAGTACTTC. This chain connects TRBV4-3 to TRBJ2-7; the match to TRBD1 covers 11 bases. CDR1 and CDR2 (germline): LGHNA, YSLEER. J was trimmed by 6 bases and V by 0 bases; bases with no gene match: 7. The CDR3 contains 16 residues.

Many counts were recorded for this clonotype. The chain combines TRBV7-6 with TRBJ2-7, with D tentatively TRBD2 (5 bases). The germline V gene encodes CDR1 SGHVS and CDR2 FNYEAQ. V lost 5 bases and J 7 bases, leaving 12 bases between the germline ends. The CDR3 consists of 12 residues. This chain's CDR3 is CASSTDTGEQYV. For the CDR3, the DNA is TGTGCCAGCAGCACCGACACGGGGGAGCAGTACGTC.

This clonotype was recorded a few times. The rearrangement links TRBV4-2 to TRBJ1-6; the match to TRBD1 covers 11 bases. The germline V gene has CDR1 LGHNA and CDR2 YNFKEQ. The CDR3 runs to 16 residues. Losses at the gene ends were 4 bases for V and 7 bases for J; bases not matched to a gene: 6. The CDR3: CASSRGQGAENSPLHF. CDR3 nucleotides: TGTGCCAGCAGCCGAGGACAGGGGGCTGAGAATTCACCCCTCCACTTT.

Many counts were recorded for this clonotype. The V call is TRBV6-6, the J call TRBJ2-3; TRBD2 is a possible D gene (7 bases). CDR1 MNHNY and CDR2 SVGAGI come from the germline V gene (reference sequence). The germline V and J ends were trimmed by 5 bases and 4 bases, with 16 bases remaining between them. The CDR3 has 15 amino acids. CDR3 loop: CASSLAGGLADTQYF. CDR3 bases: TGTGCCAGCAGTCTCGCCGGGGGGCTCGCAGATACGCAGTATTTT.

This clonotype was observed a few times. This chain connects TRBV15 to TRBJ2-3; TRBD2 agrees at 7 bases. The V segment lost 3 bases and the J segment 4 bases; nucleotides outside the gene matches: 4. CDR1 is LNHNV and CDR2 is YYDKDF in the germline V gene (reference sequence). The length of the CDR3 is 14 residues. The CDR3 loop is CATSSEGGADTQYF. The CDR3 coding sequence is TGTGCCACCAGCAGCGAGGGAGGGGCAGATACGCAGTATTTT.

This clonotype was counted between two and nine times. This rearrangement joins TRBV24-1 to TRBJ2-2; either TRBD1 or TRBD2 may fit D (5 bases each). Germline V gene sequence: CDR1 KGHDR, CDR2 SFDVKD. The length of the CDR3 is 15 residues. The V end lost 8 bases, the J end lost 7 bases, and 19 bases lay between the germline ends. CDR3 residues: CATTTGTSGDGELFF. The DNA for the CDR3 is TGTGCCACCACCACCGGGACCAGCGGAGACGGGGAGCTGTTTTTT.

This sequence joins TRBV20-1 and TRBJ2-1; D remains ambiguous. Trimming removed 6 bases at V and 5 bases at J, with 17 bases between. Germline CDR1 DFQATT, CDR2 SNEGSKA (reference sequence). The CDR3 has 14 amino acids. The CDR3 sequence is CSASDRLGHNEQFF. The CDR3 nucleotides read TGCAGTGCCTCGGACCGATTGGGCCACAATGAGCAGTTCTTC.

This clonotype was seen many times. V is TRBV6-4 and J is TRBJ2-1; possibly TRBD1 or TRBD2 for D (5 bases each). This CDR3 is 14 amino acids long. Trimming took off 5 bases at V and 5 bases at J, with 13 bases between the two ends. Germline CDR1 reads MRHNA; CDR2 reads SNTAGT. CDR3: CASSLTGTNNEQFF. In DNA form, the CDR3 reads TGTGCCAGCAGTCTTACCGGGACCAACAATGAGCAGTTCTTC.

This chain connects TRBV24-1 to TRBJ2-3; D is possibly TRBD1 (5 bases). From germline, CDR1 is KGHDR and CDR2 SFDVKD. This CDR3 has 13 amino acids. Between the trimmed V and J ends, which lost 10 bases and 1 base, there was a span of 11 bases. The CDR3 reads CATRGEGTDTQYF. In nucleotides, the CDR3 is TGTGCCACAAGGGGTGAGGGCACAGATACGCAGTATTTT.

This clonotype was seen more than once but under ten times. The CDR3 nucleotides read TGTGCCAGCAGCGAACACGGGACAGGGCACACCGGGGAGCTGTTTTTT. Residues: CASSEHGTGHTGELFF. The J gene is TRBJ2-2, the V gene TRBV14; 9 nucleotides match TRBD1. J gave up 3 bases and V 5 bases, and 7 bases lay outside the gene matches. This CDR3 comprises 16 residues. Per the germline V gene, CDR1 is SGHDN and CDR2 is FVKESK.

The chain employs TRBV20-1 and TRBJ2-7; the match to TRBD2 covers 12 bases. The CDR3 consists of 14 residues. V lost 3 bases and J lost 4; bases outside the gene matches: 4. Germline CDR1 DFQATT, CDR2 SNEGSKA (reference sequence). The CDR3 DNA follows: TGCAGTGCTAGCGCTAGCGGGGGGGCGTACGAGCAGTACTTC. Translated, it gives CSASASGGAYEQYF.